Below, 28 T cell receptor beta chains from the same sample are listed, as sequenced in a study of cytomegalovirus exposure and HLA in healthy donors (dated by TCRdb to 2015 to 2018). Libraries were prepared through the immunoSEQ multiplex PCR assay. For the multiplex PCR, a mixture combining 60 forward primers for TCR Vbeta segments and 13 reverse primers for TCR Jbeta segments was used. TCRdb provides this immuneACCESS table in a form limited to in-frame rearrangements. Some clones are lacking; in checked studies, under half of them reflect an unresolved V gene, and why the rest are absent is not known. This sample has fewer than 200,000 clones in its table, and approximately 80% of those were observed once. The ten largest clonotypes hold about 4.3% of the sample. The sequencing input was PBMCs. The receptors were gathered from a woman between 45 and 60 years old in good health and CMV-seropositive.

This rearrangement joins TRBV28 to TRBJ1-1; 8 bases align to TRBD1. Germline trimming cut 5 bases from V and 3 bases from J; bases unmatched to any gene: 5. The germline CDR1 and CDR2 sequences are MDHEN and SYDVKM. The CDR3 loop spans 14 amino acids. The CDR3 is CASSRQGRDTEAFF. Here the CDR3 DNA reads TGTGCCAGCAGTAGACAGGGGAGGGACACTGAAGCTTTCTTT.

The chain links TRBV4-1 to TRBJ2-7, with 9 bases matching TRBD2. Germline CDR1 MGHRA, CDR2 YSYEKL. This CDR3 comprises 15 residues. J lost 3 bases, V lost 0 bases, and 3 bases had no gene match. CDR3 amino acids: CASSQDSGRFYEQYF. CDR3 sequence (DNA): TGCGCCAGCAGCCAAGATAGCGGGAGATTCTACGAGCAGTACTTC.

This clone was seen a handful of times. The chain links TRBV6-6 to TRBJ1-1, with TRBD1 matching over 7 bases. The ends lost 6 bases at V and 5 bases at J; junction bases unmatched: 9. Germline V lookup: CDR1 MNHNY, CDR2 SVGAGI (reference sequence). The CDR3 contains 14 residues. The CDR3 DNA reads TGTGCCAGCAGCAATACCAGGGGGGCTACTGAAGCTTTCTTT. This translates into CASSNTRGATEAFF.

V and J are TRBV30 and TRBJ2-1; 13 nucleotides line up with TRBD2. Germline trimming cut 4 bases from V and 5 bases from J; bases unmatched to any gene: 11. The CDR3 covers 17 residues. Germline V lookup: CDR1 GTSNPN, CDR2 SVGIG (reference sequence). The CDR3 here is CAWNRLAGGLIDNEQFF. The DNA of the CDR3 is TGTGCCTGGAACCGACTAGCGGGGGGCCTAATAGACAATGAGCAGTTCTTC.

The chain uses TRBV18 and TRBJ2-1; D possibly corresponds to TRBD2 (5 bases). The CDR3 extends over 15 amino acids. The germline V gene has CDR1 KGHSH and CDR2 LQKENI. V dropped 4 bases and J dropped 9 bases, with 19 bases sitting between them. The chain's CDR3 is CASSRAGLLAGEQFF. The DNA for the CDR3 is TGTGCCAGCTCACGGGCGGGCCTCCTGGCGGGTGAGCAGTTCTTC.

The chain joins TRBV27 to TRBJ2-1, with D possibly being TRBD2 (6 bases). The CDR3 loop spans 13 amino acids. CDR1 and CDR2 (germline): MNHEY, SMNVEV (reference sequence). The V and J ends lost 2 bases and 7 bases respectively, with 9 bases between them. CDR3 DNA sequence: TGTGCCAGCAGTTTAAGCGCGGGAAATGAGCAGTTCTTC. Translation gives CASSLSAGNEQFF.

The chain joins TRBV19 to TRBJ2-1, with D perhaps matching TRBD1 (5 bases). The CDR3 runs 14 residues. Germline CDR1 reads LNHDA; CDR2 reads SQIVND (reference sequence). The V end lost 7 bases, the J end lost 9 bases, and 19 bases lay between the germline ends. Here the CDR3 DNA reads TGTGCCAGTACCCCTGACAGTGATATGGCTGAGCAGTTCTTC. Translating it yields CASTPDSDMAEQFF.

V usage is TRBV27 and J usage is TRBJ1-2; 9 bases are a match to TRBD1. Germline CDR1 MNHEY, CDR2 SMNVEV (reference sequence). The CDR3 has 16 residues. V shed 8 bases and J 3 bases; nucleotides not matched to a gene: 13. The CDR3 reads CASGTRDRDLDYGYTF. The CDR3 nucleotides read TGTGCCAGCGGTACCCGGGACAGGGATCTAGACTATGGCTACACCTTC.

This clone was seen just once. The CDR3 nucleotides are TGTGCCAGCAGCTTGGCCGGGTGGGACACCGGGGAGCTGTTTTTT. Translation: CASSLAGWDTGELFF. The chain employs TRBV5-4 and TRBJ2-2; no clear D gene. Trimming stripped 0 bases from V and 3 bases from J, with 9 bases between. Germline CDR1 reads SGHNT; CDR2 reads YYREEE (reference sequence). The CDR3 has 15 amino acids.

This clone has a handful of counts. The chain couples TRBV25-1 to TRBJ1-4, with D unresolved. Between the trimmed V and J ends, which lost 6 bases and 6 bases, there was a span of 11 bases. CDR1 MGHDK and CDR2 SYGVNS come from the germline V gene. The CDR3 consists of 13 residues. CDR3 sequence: CASRDGADEKLFF. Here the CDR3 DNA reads TGTGCCAGCAGAGACGGCGCGGATGAAAAACTGTTTTTT. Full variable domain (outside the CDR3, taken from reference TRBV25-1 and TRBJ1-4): EADIYQTPRYLVIGTGKKITLECSQTMGHDKMYWYQQDPGMELHLIHYSYGVNSTEKGDLSSESTVSRIRTEHFPLTLESARPSHTSQYLCASRDGADEKLFFGSGTQLSVL.

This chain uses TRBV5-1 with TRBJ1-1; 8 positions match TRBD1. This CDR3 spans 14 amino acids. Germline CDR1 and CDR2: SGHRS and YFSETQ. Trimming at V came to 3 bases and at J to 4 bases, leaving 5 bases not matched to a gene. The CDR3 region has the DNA TGCGCCAGCAGCTCGCAGGGGGCTATCACTGAAGCTTTCTTT. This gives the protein CASSSQGAITEAFF.

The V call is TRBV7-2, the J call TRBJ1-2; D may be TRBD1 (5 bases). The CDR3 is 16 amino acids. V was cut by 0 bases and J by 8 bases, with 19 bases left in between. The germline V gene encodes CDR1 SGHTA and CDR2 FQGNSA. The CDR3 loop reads CASSLAPTGTQGGYTF. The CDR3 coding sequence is TGTGCCAGCAGCTTAGCCCCAACCGGGACTCAGGGAGGCTACACCTTC. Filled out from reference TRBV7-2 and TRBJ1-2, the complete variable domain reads GAGVSQSPSNKVTEKGKDVELRCDPISGHTALYWYRQSLGQGLEFLIYFQGNSAPDKSGLPSDRFSAERTGGSVSTLTIQRTQQEDSAVYLCASSLAPTGTQGGYTFGSGTRLTVV.

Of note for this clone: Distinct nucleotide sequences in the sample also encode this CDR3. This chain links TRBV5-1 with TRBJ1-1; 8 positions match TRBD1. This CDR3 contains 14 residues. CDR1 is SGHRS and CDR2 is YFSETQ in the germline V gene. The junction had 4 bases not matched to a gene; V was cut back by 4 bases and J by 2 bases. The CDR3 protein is CASSPGTGNTEAFF. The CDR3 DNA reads TGCGCCAGCAGCCCCGGGACAGGAAACACTGAAGCTTTCTTT.

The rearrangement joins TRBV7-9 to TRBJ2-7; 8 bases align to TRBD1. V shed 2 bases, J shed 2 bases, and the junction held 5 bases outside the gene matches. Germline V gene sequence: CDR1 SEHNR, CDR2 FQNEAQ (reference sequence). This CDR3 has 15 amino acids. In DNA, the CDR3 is TGTGCCAGCAGCTTATCGGACAGGGATCCCTACGAGCAGTACTTC. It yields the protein CASSLSDRDPYEQYF.

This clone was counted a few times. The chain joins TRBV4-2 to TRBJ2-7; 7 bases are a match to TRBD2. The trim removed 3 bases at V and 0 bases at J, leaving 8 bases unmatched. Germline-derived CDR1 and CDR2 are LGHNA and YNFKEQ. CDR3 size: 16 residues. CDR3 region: CASSQGSGDLSYEQYF. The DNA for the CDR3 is TGTGCCAGCAGCCAGGGAAGCGGGGACCTCTCCTACGAGCAGTACTTC.

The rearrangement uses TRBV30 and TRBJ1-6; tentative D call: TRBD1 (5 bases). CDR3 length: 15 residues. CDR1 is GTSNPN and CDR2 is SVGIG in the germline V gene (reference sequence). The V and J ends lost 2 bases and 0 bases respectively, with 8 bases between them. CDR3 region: CAWSQRGSYNSPLHF. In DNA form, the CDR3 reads TGTGCCTGGAGTCAAAGGGGCTCCTATAATTCACCCCTCCACTTT.

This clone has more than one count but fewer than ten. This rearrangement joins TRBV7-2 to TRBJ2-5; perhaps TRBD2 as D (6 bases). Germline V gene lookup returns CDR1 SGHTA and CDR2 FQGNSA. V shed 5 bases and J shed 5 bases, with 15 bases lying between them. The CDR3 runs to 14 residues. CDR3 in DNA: TGTGCCAGCAGCACGAATCTAGCGCTTGAGACCCAGTACTTC. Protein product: CASSTNLALETQYF.

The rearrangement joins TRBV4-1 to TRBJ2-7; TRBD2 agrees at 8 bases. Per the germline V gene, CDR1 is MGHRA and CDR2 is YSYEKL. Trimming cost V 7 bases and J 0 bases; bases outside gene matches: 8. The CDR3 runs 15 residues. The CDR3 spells CASTIGRGSSYEQYF. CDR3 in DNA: TGCGCCAGCACCATCGGGAGGGGAAGCTCCTACGAGCAGTACTTC.

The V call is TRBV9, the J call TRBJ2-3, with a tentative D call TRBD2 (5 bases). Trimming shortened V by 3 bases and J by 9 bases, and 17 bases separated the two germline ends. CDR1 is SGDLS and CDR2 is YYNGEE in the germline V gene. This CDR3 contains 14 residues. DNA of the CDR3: TGTGCCAGCAGCGCGGGTGCTGAGGGCAGAACGCAGTATTTT. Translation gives CASSAGAEGRTQYF.

The CDR3 DNA reads as TGTGCCAGCAGCTTCCGACAGGGTAAAGAGGGCACTGAAGCTTTCTTT. Translating it yields CASSFRQGKEGTEAFF. The rearrangement uses TRBV7-9 and TRBJ1-1; 7 nucleotides agree with TRBD1. Germline V gives CDR1 SEHNR, CDR2 FQNEAQ (reference sequence). V gave up 3 bases and J gave up 4 bases; unmatched junction bases: 11. The CDR3 is 16 residues long.

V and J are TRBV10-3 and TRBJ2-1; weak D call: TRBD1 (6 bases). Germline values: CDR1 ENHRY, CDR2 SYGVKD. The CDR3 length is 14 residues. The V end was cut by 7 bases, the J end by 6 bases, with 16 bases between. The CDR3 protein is CAINVRDTGNEQFF. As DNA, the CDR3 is TGTGCCATCAATGTTAGGGACACAGGCAATGAGCAGTTCTTC.

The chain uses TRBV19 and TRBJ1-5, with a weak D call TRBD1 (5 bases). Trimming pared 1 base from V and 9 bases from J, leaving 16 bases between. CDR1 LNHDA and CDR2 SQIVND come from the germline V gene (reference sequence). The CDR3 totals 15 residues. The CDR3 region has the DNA TGTGCCAGTAGTATAGCAAGTGGGGGGTCGGGGCCCCAGCATTTT. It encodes CASSIASGGSGPQHF. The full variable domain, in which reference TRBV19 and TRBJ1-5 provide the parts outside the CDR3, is DGGITQSPKYLFRKEGQNVTLSCEQNLNHDAMYWYRQDPGQGLRLIYYSQIVNDFQKGDIAEGYSVSREKKESFPLTVTSAQKNPTAFYLCASSIASGGSGPQHFGDGTRLSIL.

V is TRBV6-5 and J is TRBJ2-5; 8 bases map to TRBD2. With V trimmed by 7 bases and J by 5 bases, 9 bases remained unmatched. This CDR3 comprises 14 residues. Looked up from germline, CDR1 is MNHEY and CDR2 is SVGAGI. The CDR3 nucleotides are TGTGCCAGCACTCCGCCGGGGGGGGCGGAGACCCAGTACTTC. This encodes CASTPPGGAETQYF.

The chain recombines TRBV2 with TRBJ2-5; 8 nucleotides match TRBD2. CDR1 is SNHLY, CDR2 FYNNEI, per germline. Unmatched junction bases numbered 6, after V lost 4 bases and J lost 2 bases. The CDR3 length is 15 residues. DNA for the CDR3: TGTGCCAGCAGTGTCCCTAGCGGGTTACAAGAGACCCAGTACTTC. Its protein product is CASSVPSGLQETQYF.

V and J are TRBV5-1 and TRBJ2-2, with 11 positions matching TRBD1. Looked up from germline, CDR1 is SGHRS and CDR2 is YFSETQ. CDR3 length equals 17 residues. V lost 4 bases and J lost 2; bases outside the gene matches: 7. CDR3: CASSRDWTGGNTGELFF. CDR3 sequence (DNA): TGCGCCAGCAGCCGGGACTGGACAGGGGGCAACACCGGGGAGCTGTTTTTT.

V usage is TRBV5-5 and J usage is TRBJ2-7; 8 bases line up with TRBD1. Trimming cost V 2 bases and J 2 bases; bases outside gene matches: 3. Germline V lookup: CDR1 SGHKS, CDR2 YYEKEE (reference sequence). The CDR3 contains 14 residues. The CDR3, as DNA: TGTGCCAGCAGCTTCCGGGACAGGACCTACGAGCAGTACTTC. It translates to CASSFRDRTYEQYF. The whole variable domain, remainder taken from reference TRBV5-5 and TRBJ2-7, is DAGVTQSPTHLIKTRGQQVTLRCSPISGHKSVSWYQQVLGQGPQFIFQYYEKEERGRGNFPDRFSARQFPNYSSELNVNALLLGDSALYLCASSFRDRTYEQYFGPGTRLTVT.

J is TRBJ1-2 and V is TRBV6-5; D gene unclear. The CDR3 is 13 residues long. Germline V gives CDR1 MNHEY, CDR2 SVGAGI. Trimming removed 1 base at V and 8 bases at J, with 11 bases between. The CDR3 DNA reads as TGTGCCAGCAGTTACTATGCAGCGGGGGGCTACACCTTC. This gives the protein CASSYYAAGGYTF.

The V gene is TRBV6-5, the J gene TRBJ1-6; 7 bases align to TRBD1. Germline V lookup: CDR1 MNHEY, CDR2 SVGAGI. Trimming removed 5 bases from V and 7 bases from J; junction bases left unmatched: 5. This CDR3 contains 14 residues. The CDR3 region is CASSRTGPNSPLHF. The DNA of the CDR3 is TGTGCCAGCAGTCGGACAGGCCCGAATTCACCCCTCCACTTT.